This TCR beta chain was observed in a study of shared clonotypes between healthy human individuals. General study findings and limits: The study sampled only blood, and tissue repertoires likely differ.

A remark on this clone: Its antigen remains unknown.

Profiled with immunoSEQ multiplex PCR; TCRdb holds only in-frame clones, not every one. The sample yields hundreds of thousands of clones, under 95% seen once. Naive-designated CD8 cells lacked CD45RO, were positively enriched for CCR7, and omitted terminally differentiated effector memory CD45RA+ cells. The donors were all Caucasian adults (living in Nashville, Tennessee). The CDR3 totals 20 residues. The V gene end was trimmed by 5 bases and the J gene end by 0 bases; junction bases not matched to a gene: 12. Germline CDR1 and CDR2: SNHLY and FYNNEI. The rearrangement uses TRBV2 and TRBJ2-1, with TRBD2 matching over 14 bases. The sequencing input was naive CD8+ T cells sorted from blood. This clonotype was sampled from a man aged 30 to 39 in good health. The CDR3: CASSTLTSGGGGSSYNEQFF. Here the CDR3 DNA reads TGTGCCAGCAGTACCCTGACTAGCGGGGGGGGAGGAAGCTCCTACAATGAGCAGTTCTTC.